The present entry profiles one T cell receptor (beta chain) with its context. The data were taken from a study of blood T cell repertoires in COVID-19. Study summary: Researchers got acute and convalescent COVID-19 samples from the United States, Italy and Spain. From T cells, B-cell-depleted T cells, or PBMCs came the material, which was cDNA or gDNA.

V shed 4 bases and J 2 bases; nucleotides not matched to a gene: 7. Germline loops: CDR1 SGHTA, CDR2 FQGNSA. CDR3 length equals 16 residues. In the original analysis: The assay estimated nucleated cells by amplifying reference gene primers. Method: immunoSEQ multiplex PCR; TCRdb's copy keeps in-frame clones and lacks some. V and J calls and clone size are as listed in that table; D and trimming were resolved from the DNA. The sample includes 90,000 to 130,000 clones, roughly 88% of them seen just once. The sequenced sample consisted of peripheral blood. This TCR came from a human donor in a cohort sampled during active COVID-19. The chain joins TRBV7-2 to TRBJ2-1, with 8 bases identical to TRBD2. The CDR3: CASSYRPGLAYNEQFF. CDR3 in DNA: TGTGCCAGCAGCTATAGACCGGGACTAGCCTACAATGAGCAGTTCTTC. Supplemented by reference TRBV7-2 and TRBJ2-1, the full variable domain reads GAGVSQSPSNKVTEKGKDVELRCDPISGHTALYWYRQSLGQGLEFLIYFQGNSAPDKSGLPSDRFSAERTGGSVSTLTIQRTQQEDSAVYLCASSYRPGLAYNEQFFGPGTRLTVL.